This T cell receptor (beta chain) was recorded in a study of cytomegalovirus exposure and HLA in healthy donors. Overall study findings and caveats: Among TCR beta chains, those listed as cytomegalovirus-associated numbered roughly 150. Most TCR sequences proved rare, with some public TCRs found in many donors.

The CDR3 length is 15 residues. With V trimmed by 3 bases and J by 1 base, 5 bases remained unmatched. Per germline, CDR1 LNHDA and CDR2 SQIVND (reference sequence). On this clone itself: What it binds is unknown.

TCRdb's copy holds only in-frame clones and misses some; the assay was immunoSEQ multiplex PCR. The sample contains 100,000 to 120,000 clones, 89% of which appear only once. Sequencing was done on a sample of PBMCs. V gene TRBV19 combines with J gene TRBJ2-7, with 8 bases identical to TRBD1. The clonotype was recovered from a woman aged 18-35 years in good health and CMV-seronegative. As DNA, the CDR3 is TGTGCCAGTAGTATTGCCAGGGGGCATTCCTACGAGCAGTACTTC. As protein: CASSIARGHSYEQYF.